This T cell receptor beta chain is drawn from a study of shared clonotypes between healthy human individuals. Study at large: Each donor's CD4 naive and CD4 memory cells filled three plates apiece, CD8 naive two, and CD8 memory one. General study findings and limits: Memory subsets generally showed lower estimated richness than naive subsets. Sorted-subset sequencing was shown by rarefaction to be incomplete despite large depth.

A note on this clone: What it binds is unknown.

CD45RO negativity and positive selection for CCR7 defined naive CD8 cells, a population that excluded terminally differentiated effector memory CD45RA+ cells. Germline V gene sequence: CDR1 SNHLY, CDR2 FYNNEI. The J segment lost 1 base and the V segment lost 4 bases, leaving 9 bases of the junction unmatched. This CDR3 has 17 amino acids. At the deep level, the assay was run. The repertoire was sequenced with immunoSEQ multiplex PCR; TCRdb's copy has only in-frame clones and lacks some. The table records millions of clones, approximately 95% of them present only once. Sample: naive CD8+ T cells sorted from blood. This receptor was identified in a young man in good health. V usage is TRBV2 and J usage is TRBJ2-5; 10 bases match TRBD2. The CDR3 DNA sequence: TGTGCCAGCAGTGGTAGCGGGGGGCTCGTCCCCCAAGAGACCCAGTACTTC. Its translation: CASSGSGGLVPQETQYF.